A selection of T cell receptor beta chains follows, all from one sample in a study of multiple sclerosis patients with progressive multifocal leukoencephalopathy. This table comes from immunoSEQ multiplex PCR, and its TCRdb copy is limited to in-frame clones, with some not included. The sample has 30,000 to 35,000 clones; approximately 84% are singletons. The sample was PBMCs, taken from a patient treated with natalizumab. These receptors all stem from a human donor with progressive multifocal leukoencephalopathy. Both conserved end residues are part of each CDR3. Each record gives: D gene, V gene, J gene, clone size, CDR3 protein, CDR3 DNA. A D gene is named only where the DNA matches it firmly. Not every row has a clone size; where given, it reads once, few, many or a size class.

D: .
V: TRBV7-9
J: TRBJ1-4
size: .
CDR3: CASSVGRVTNEKLFF
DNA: TGTGCCAGCAGCGTGGGCAGGGTGACTAATGAAAAACTGTTTTTT

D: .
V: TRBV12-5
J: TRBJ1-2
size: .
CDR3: CASGLVGVGPGGYTF
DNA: TGTGCTAGTGGTTTGGTAGGGGTAGGGCCGGGAGGCTACACCTTC

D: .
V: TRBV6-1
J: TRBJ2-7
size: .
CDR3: CASSNRLGLEQYF
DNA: TGTGCCAGCAGTAATCGATTGGGCCTCGAGCAGTACTTC

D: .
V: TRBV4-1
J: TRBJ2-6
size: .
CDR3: CASSLAGGGSGANVLTF
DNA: TGCGCCAGCAGCCTAGCTGGGGGTGGCTCTGGGGCCAACGTCCTGACTTTC

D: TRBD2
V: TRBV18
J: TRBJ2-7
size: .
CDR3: CASSPRTSGTYEQYF
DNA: TGTGCCAGCTCACCGCGGACTAGCGGGACCTACGAGCAGTACTTC

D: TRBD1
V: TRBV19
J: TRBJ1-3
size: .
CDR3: CASIRTGDYNTIYF
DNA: TGTGCCAGTATTCGGACAGGGGACTACAACACCATATATTTT

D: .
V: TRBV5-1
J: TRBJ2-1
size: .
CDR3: CASSLTHEQFF
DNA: TGCGCCAGCAGCTTGACCCATGAGCAGTTCTTC

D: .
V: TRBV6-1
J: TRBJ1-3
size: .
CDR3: CASSGFEWASGNTIYF
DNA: TGTGCCAGCAGTGGGTTCGAGTGGGCTTCTGGAAACACCATATATTTT

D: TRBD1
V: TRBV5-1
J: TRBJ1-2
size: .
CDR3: CASSYGTGTNGYTF
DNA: TGCGCCAGCAGCTACGGGACAGGGACAAATGGCTACACCTTC

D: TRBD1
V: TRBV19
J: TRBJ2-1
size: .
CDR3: CASSKGLGGQGNNEQFF
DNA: TGTGCCAGTAGTAAGGGGCTTGGGGGACAGGGCAACAATGAGCAGTTCTTC

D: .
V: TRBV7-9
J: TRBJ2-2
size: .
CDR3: CASSLISGTGELFF
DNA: TGTGCCAGCAGCTTAATCTCCGGCACCGGGGAGCTGTTTTTT

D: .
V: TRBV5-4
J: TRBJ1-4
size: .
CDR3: CASSPQGREKKLFF
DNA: TGTGCCAGCAGCCCCCAGGGACGGGAGAAAAAACTGTTTTTT

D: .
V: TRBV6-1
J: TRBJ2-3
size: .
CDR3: CASTLWGQTGDTQYF
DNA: TGTGCCAGCACCCTGTGGGGGCAGACAGGAGATACGCAGTATTTT

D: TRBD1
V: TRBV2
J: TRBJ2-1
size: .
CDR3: CASRKTGGSYNEQFF
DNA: TGTGCCAGCAGAAAAACAGGGGGTTCCTACAATGAGCAGTTCTTC

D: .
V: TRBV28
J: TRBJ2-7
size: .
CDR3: CASSSDVSYEQYF
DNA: TGTGCCAGCAGTTCGGACGTGTCTTACGAGCAGTACTTC

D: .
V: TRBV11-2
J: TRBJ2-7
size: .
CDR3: CASSLPGGHGAHEQYF
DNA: TGTGCCAGCAGCTTACCGGGGGGACACGGAGCTCACGAGCAGTACTTC

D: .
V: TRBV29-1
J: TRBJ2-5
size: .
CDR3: CSAFGVGETQYF
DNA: TGCAGCGCTTTTGGGGTGGGGGAGACCCAGTACTTC

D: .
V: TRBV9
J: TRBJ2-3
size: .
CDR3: CASSGIRDANLLVDTQYF
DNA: TGTGCCAGCAGCGGAATCCGGGACGCTAATTTGTTGGTAGATACGCAGTATTTT

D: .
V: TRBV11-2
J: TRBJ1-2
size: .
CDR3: CASSLARAVGSGYTF
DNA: TGTGCCAGCAGCTTAGCAAGAGCTGTCGGGTCTGGCTACACCTTC

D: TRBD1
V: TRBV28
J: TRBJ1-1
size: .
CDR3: CATSGTGGAFF
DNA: TGTGCCACATCTGGGACAGGAGGAGCTTTCTTT

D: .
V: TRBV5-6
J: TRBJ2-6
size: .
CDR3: CASSFQSFSGANVLTF
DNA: TGTGCCAGCAGCTTCCAGTCCTTCTCTGGGGCCAACGTCCTGACTTTC

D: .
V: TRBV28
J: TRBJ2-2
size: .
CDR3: CASSFRRVATGELFF
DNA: TGTGCCAGCAGTTTCCGGCGGGTGGCCACCGGGGAGCTGTTTTTT

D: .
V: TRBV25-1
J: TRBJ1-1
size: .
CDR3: CASNGQGTEAFF
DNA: TGTGCCAGCAATGGGCAGGGAACTGAAGCTTTCTTT

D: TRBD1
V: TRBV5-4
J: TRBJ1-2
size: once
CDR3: CASSPRDRFNYGYTF
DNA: TGTGCCAGCAGCCCCCGGGACAGGTTTAACTATGGCTACACCTTC

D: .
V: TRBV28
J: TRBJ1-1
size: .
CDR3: CASSLLARQLNTEAFF
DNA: TGTGCCAGCAGTTTATTGGCTCGACAGCTGAACACTGAAGCTTTCTTT

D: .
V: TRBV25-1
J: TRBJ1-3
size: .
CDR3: CASTASSGNTIYF
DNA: TGTGCCAGTACTGCAAGCTCTGGAAACACCATATATTTT

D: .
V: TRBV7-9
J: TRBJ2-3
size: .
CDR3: CASSFGPDGRSDTQYF
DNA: TGTGCCAGCAGCTTTGGCCCCGACGGGAGATCAGATACGCAGTATTTT

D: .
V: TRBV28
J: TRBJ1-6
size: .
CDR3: CASSFLGASYNSPLHF
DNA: TGTGCCAGCAGTTTTTTGGGGGCATCCTATAATTCACCCCTCCACTTT

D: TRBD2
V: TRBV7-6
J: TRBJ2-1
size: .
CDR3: CASSLGREGLSEQFF
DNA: TGTGCCAGCAGCTTAGGGCGGGAGGGCCTTAGTGAGCAGTTCTTC

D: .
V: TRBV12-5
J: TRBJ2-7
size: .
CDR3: CASGLSTPHTYEQYF
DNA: TGTGCTAGTGGTCTCTCGACCCCCCACACTTACGAGCAGTACTTC

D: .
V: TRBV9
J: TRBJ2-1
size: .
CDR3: CASSVEGGFDEQFF
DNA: TGTGCCAGCAGCGTAGAGGGTGGGTTTGATGAGCAGTTCTTC

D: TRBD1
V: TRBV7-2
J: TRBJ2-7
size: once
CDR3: CASRPGQGFHEQYF
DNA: TGTGCCAGCCGTCCGGGACAGGGGTTCCACGAGCAGTACTTC

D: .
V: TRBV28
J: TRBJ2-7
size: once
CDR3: CASGHRSYEQYF
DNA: TGTGCCAGCGGACACCGCTCCTACGAGCAGTACTTC

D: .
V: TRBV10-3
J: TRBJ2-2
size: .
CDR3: CASSPVQAGDVNTGELFF
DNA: TGTGCTTCCTCTCCGGTACAGGCTGGGGATGTGAACACCGGGGAGCTGTTTTTT

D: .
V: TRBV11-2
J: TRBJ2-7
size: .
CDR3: CASSLTGYEQYF
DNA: TGTGCCAGCAGCCTAACAGGGTACGAGCAGTACTTC

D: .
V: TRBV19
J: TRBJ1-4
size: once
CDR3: CASSPSTVPNEKLFF
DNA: TGTGCCAGTAGTCCCTCGACCGTACCTAATGAAAAACTGTTTTTT

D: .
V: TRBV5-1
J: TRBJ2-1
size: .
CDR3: CASSLVGGNEQFF
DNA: TGCGCCAGCAGCTTGGTTGGGGGAAATGAGCAGTTCTTC

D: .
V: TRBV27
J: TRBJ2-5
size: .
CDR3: CASSLFPETETQYF
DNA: TGTGCCAGCAGTTTATTCCCAGAAACAGAGACCCAGTACTTC

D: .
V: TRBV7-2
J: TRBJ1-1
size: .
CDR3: CASSLDGMNTEAFF
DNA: TGTGCCAGCAGCTTAGACGGCATGAACACTGAAGCTTTCTTT

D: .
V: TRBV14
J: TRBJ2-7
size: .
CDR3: CASSRDLAYEQYF
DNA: TGTGCCAGCAGCCGGGACCTAGCTTACGAGCAGTACTTC

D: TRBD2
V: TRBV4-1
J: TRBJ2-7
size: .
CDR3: CASSPGTSPSSQYF
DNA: TGCGCCAGCAGCCCCGGGACTAGCCCGAGTTCGCAGTACTTC

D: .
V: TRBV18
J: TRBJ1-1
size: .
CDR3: CATTSSHTNTEAFF
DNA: TGTGCCACGACCAGCTCCCACACGAACACTGAAGCTTTCTTT

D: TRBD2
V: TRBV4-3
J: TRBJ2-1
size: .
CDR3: CASSQDRIAGRFF
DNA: TGCGCCAGCAGCCAAGATCGGATAGCGGGACGTTTCTTC

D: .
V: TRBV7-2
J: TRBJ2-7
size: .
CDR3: CASSLAYPSYEQYF
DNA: TGTGCCAGCAGCTTAGCGTACCCATCCTACGAGCAGTACTTC

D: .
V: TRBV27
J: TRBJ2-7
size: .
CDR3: CASSLGRVGGSGYEQYF
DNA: TGTGCCAGCAGTTTAGGAAGGGTGGGGGGTAGCGGCTACGAGCAGTACTTC

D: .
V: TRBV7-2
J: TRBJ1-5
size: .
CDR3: CASSETRRVNQPQHF
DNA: TGTGCCAGCAGCGAAACCCGGAGGGTCAATCAGCCCCAGCATTTT

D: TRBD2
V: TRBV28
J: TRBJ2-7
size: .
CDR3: CASSPPGAGVYDEQYF
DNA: TGTGCCAGCAGTCCCCCTGGAGCGGGAGTTTACGACGAGCAGTACTTC

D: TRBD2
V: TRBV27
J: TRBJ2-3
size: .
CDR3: CASSYPPGLAGEHTQYF
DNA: TGTGCCAGCAGTTACCCCCCGGGACTAGCGGGAGAACATACGCAGTATTTT

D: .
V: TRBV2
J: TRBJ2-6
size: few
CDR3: CASSRSGANVLTF
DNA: TGTGCCAGCAGTAGATCTGGGGCCAACGTCCTGACTTTC

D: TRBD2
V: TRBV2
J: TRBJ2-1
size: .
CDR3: CASSESAGALNEQFF
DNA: TGTGCCAGCAGTGAATCAGCGGGAGCATTGAATGAGCAGTTCTTC

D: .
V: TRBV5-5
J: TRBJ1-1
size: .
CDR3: CASSRPNGEETEAFF
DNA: TGTGCCAGCAGCCGCCCCAATGGGGAAGAGACTGAAGCTTTCTTT

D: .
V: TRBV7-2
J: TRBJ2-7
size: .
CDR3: CASSLHGRNYEQYF
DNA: TGTGCCAGCAGCTTACACGGGAGAAACTACGAGCAGTACTTC

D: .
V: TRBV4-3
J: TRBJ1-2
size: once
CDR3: CASSQDRQSYGYTF
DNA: TGCGCCAGCAGCCAAGATCGACAGTCCTATGGCTACACCTTC

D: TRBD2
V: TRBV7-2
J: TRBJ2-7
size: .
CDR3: CASSVSGRLSFGVEQYF
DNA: TGTGCCAGCAGTGTTAGCGGGAGACTTAGCTTTGGGGTGGAGCAGTACTTC

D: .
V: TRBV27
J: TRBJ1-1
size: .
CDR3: CASSLYVTGIEAFF
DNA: TGTGCCAGCAGTTTATACGTCACAGGGATTGAAGCTTTCTTT

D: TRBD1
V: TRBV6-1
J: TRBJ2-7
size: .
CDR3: CASSDRQGNEQYF
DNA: TGTGCCAGCAGTGATCGACAGGGAAACGAGCAGTACTTC

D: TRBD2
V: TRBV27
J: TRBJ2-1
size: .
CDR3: CASRTSGPYNEQFF
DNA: TGTGCCAGCAGGACTAGCGGACCCTACAATGAGCAGTTCTTC

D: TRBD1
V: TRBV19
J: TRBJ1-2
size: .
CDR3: CASSIPTGGPRRYTF
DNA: TGTGCCAGTAGTATCCCAACAGGGGGCCCCCGTCGTTACACCTTC

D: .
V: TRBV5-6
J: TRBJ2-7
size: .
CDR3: CASRRRDSSYEQYF
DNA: TGTGCCAGCCGGCGGCGGGACTCGTCCTACGAGCAGTACTTC

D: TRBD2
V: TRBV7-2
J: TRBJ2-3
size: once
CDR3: CASSAFRLAGGPPDTQYF
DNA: TGTGCCAGCAGCGCCTTCCGACTAGCGGGAGGGCCTCCAGATACGCAGTATTTT